The next 7 T cell receptor beta chains were all read from a single sample in a study of tissue T cells after allogeneic stem cell transplantation. Only in-frame clones appear in the TCRdb table, and some are missing; sequencing was by immunoSEQ multiplex PCR. The sample carries about 3,000 clones, about 50% recorded once. The time point was: mouse harvest day 14 after allogeneic transplant. Tail vein injection delivered 10^7 T-cell-depleted bone marrow cells and 10^6 splenic CD5+ T cells. Input material: gut tissue. The receptors were gathered from a female BALB/c mouse given C57BL/6 T cells with graft-versus-host disease after an allogeneic hematopoietic cell transplant.

A word on this clone: Gene labels here are mouse ones. The CDR3 end lies 1 residue beyond the end of the read and is filled in from the germline J gene. This sequence joins TRBV26 and TRBJ2-7; 7 bases map to TRBD2. Germline CDR1 KGHPV, CDR2 FQNQEV (reference sequence). Unmatched junction bases numbered 6, after V lost 4 bases and J lost 0 bases. The CDR3 length is 15 residues. The CDR3 DNA, read in part, is TGTGCCAGCAGTCCCCTGACTGGGTACTCCTATGAACAGTAC. Residues: CASSPLTGYSYEQY. The whole CDR3 region reads CASSPLTGYSYEQYF.

A note on this clone: Genes here carry mouse names. The read comes to an end 1 residue before the CDR3 does, leaving the germline J gene to fill in the end. J is TRBJ2-5 and V is TRBV12-1, with TRBD1 identical over 7 bases. The CDR3 runs to 13 residues. Trimming cost V 2 bases and J 2 bases; bases outside gene matches: 0. Germline lookup yields CDR1 SGHSN and CDR2 HYEKVE. CDR3 sequence reads: CASSRDSQDTQYF. The covered CDR3 bases are TGTGCCAGCTCTCGGGACAGCCAAGACACCCAGTAC.

This clone rates as large. Mouse names are used for the genes. The read comes to an end 1 residue before the CDR3 does, leaving the germline J gene to fill in the end. This chain connects TRBV1 to TRBJ2-1; 8 nucleotides line up with TRBD1. The germline V gene encodes CDR1 NSQYPW and CDR2 LRSPGD (reference sequence). The CDR3 is made up of 14 amino acids. The V segment lost 2 bases and the J segment 4 bases; nucleotides outside the gene matches: 1. CDR3 protein: CTCSARQGYAEQFF. CDR3 DNA, as far as it was read: TGCACCTGCAGTGCAAGACAGGGGTATGCTGAGCAGTTC.

In the case of this clone: Gene names are mouse gene names. The CDR3 is cut off 1 residue early in the read; its end comes from the germline J gene. The sample holds other DNA sequences that translate to the same CDR3. The chain joins TRBV26 to TRBJ2-4; D is uncertain. From germline, CDR1 is KGHPV and CDR2 FQNQEV (reference sequence). Trimming shortened V by 2 bases and J by 0 bases, and 3 bases separated the two germline ends. The CDR3 covers 13 residues. CDR3 amino acids: CASSLGSQNTLYF. The CDR3 bases that were read are TGTGCCAGCAGTCTGGGGAGTCAAAACACCTTGTAC.

Points on this clone: The germline and genes are mouse ones. The CDR3 end falls 1 residue outside the read, so it is completed with the germline J gene. The V and J genes are TRBV20 and TRBJ2-5; no reliable D call. This CDR3 contains 12 residues. Trimming shortened V by 3 bases and J by 2 bases, and 6 bases separated the two germline ends. Germline V lookup: CDR1 GFQATS, CDR2 STVNSAI. CDR3 protein: CGARAVQDTQYF. The sequenced part of the CDR3 DNA is TGTGGTGCTAGAGCAGTCCAAGACACCCAGTAC.

Points on this clone: Mouse gene names and germline throughout. The CDR3 bases that were read are TGTGCCAGCTCTCTCTTCTCCTATGAACAGTAC. It translates to CASSLFSYEQY. The entire CDR3 protein is CASSLFSYEQYF. The rearrangement joins TRBV12-2 to TRBJ2-7; D call uncertain. The read ends 1 residue before the CDR3 terminus; that terminus is restored from the germline J gene. The germline V and J ends were trimmed by 0 bases and 0 bases, with 2 bases remaining between them. In germline, CDR1 is SGHLS, CDR2 HYDKME. The CDR3 has 12 residues.

This clone counts as large. The gene names given are mouse names. The CDR3 end falls 1 residue outside the read, so it is completed with the germline J gene. This rearrangement joins TRBV4 to TRBJ2-1; 10 nucleotides agree with TRBD1. This CDR3 has 15 residues. Germline V CDR1 and CDR2: LGHDT, YNNKQL (reference sequence). J gave up 4 bases and V 4 bases, and 4 bases lay outside the gene matches. CDR3 sequence reads: CASSSRGQGYAEQFF. The sequenced CDR3 bases are TGTGCCAGCAGCTCCCGGGGACAGGGGTATGCTGAGCAGTTC.